This entry lists 20 T cell receptor beta chains sequenced from one sample in a study of PD-1 blockade in classical Hodgkin lymphoma (TCRdb year 2020). Library method: the immunoSEQ multiplex PCR assay. TCRdb stores this immuneACCESS table with in-frame sequences only. Part of the clones is absent; in the studies checked, under half of the shortfall reflects unresolved V genes, and no reason is known for the rest. The sample data list 100,000 or so clones, and 90% of these were observed just once. About 2.9% of the sample belongs to the ten largest clones. This sample's time point label indicates: cycle 4 day 1 (C4D1), after less than 7 weeks of nivolumab. All trial patients had relapsed after autologous stem cell transplantation, with cohorts A, B and C differing in prior brentuximab vedotin exposure. Sequences were derived from peripheral blood mononuclear cells (PBMCs), sampled before the fourth cycle of nivolumab. These receptors were obtained from a human donor with classical Hodgkin lymphoma.

The gene calls are TRBV15 and TRBJ2-7; 9 bases are a match to TRBD1. The germline V gene has CDR1 LNHNV and CDR2 YYDKDF (reference sequence). Losses at the gene ends were 5 bases for V and 0 bases for J; bases not matched to a gene: 8. This CDR3 has 16 amino acids. The DNA of the CDR3 is TGTGCCACCAGCGGAGCACAGGGGGCAGGCTCCTACGAGCAGTACTTC. It is translated as CATSGAQGAGSYEQYF.

The chain links TRBV11-3 to TRBJ2-5; TRBD1 matches at 7 bases. CDR1 is SGHNT, CDR2 YENEEA, per germline. The J segment lost 1 base and the V segment lost 5 bases, leaving 16 bases of the junction unmatched. The CDR3 is 18 amino acids. The CDR3 nucleotides are TGTGCCAGCAGCCTGGGCGAAAGGGGACAGCCACTCCAAGAGACCCAGTACTTC. Residues: CASSLGERGQPLQETQYF.

This chain uses TRBV19 with TRBJ2-5; weak D call: TRBD1 (5 bases). Trimming took 3 bases from V and 0 from J, leaving 8 bases between them. The CDR3 extends over 14 amino acids. Germline loops: CDR1 LNHDA, CDR2 SQIVND (reference sequence). The DNA of the CDR3 is TGTGCCAGTAGTATGCAGGGTAACCAAGAGACCCAGTACTTC. This sequence encodes CASSMQGNQETQYF.

The chain uses TRBV5-4 and TRBJ2-7, with a possible D match to TRBD2 (6 bases). This CDR3 has 15 residues. V dropped 4 bases and J dropped 0 bases, with 14 bases sitting between them. Germline V lookup: CDR1 SGHNT, CDR2 YYREEE (reference sequence). The CDR3 bases are TGTGCCAGCAGCCCAGACAGCGGGTTCTCCTACGAGCAGTACTTC. This gives the protein CASSPDSGFSYEQYF.

J is TRBJ1-4 and V is TRBV9; D ambiguous. CDR1 SGDLS and CDR2 YYNGEE come from the germline V gene. The CDR3 consists of 15 residues. V shed 4 bases and J shed 5 bases, with 15 bases lying between them. CDR3 DNA: TGTGCCAGCAGCCCCGGAGAGGGCTGGAATGAAAAACTGTTTTTT. Residues: CASSPGEGWNEKLFF. Filled out from reference TRBV9 and TRBJ1-4, the complete variable domain reads DSGVTQTPKHLITATGQRVTLRCSPRSGDLSVYWYQQSLDQGLQFLIQYYNGEERAKGNILERFSAQQFPDLHSELNLSSLELGDSALYFCASSPGEGWNEKLFFGSGTQLSVL.

The chain links TRBV7-3 to TRBJ2-7; D call uncertain. Germline CDR1 is SGHTA and CDR2 is FQGTGA. The V gene lost 4 bases and the J gene lost 6 bases, with 13 bases spanning the gap. The CDR3 runs 13 residues. CDR3 protein: CASSSVGSGEQYF. As DNA, the CDR3 is TGTGCCAGCAGCTCCGTAGGGTCTGGCGAGCAGTACTTC.

The gene calls are TRBV30 and TRBJ1-5; D perhaps matches TRBD1 (6 bases). Germline-derived CDR1 and CDR2 are GTSNPN and SVGIG (reference sequence). Between the trimmed V and J ends, which lost 8 bases and 0 bases, there was a span of 14 bases. This CDR3 has 14 residues. The CDR3 protein is CAATGLYSNQPQHF. The CDR3 DNA reads TGTGCCGCTACAGGGCTTTATAGCAATCAGCCCCAGCATTTT.

This sequence joins TRBV30 and TRBJ1-4, with D unclear. CDR1 GTSNPN and CDR2 SVGIG come from the germline V gene (reference sequence). V lost 3 bases to trimming and J lost 4 bases, with 15 bases between them. The CDR3 extends over 15 amino acids. The CDR3 DNA reads TGTGCCTGGAGCCAACTAACAGAAATTAATGAAAAACTGTTTTTT. Translating gives CAWSQLTEINEKLFF.

The table lists this clone with a count of one. This sequence joins TRBV30 and TRBJ2-7; 7 nucleotides align to TRBD1. V dropped 3 bases and J dropped 2; count of bases not matched to a gene: 7. The CDR3 contains 14 residues. CDR1 and CDR2 (germline): GTSNPN, SVGIG (reference sequence). In nucleotides, the CDR3 is TGTGCCTGGAGGAGCGCCGGGACAGCCTACGAGCAGTACTTC. It specifies CAWRSAGTAYEQYF.

This chain uses TRBV28 with TRBJ2-2; D unclear. Germline CDR1 is MDHEN and CDR2 is SYDVKM. The CDR3 covers 15 residues. V was cut by 2 bases and J by 0 bases, with 7 bases left in between. CDR3 in amino acids: CASSLTYTNTGELFF. CDR3 bases: TGTGCCAGCAGTTTAACGTACACGAACACCGGGGAGCTGTTTTTT.

The sample holds one count of this clone. The chain joins TRBV9 to TRBJ1-5; D gene uncertain. Germline CDR1 SGDLS, CDR2 YYNGEE. This CDR3 region has 11 residues. The CDR3 is CPRGGHQPQHF. The DNA for the CDR3 is TGTCCAAGAGGCGGTCATCAGCCCCAGCATTTT.

This rearrangement joins TRBV28 to TRBJ2-7; 9 bases align to TRBD2. Germline CDR1 MDHEN, CDR2 SYDVKM. Losses at the gene ends were 7 bases for V and 4 bases for J; bases not matched to a gene: 11. The CDR3 has 15 residues. CDR3 sequence reads: CASTLLASGVYEQYF. In DNA form, the CDR3 reads TGTGCCAGCACCCTCCTGGCTAGCGGGGTATACGAGCAGTACTTC.

This sequence joins TRBV11-2 and TRBJ1-2; a possible D gene is TRBD1 (6 bases). This CDR3 has 15 amino acids. V lost 7 bases and J lost 1, with 16 bases in between. Looked up from germline, CDR1 is SGHAT and CDR2 is FQNNGV. The CDR3 region is CASTPGASSNYGYTF. The CDR3 nucleotides read TGTGCCAGCACCCCAGGGGCATCTAGTAACTATGGCTACACCTTC.

In its sample, this clone was seen a few times. The chain has TRBV6-4 and TRBJ2-1, with D perhaps assigned TRBD1 or TRBD2 (6 bases each). The germline gives CDR1 MRHNA, CDR2 SNTAGT. V was cut by 6 bases and J by 7 bases, with 22 bases left in between. There are 16 residues in the CDR3. The CDR3: CASSSGSGAVTNEQFF. CDR3 nucleotide sequence: TGTGCCAGCAGCTCCGGGTCGGGGGCTGTTACAAATGAGCAGTTCTTC.

In the case of this clone: The junction departs from germline at one end; a sequencing error may be responsible. The chain couples TRBV6-4 to TRBJ1-4; D remains ambiguous. Germline lookup yields CDR1 MRHNA and CDR2 SNTAGT. The length of the CDR3 is 13 residues. In nucleotides, the CDR3 is TGTGCCGGCAGTCGAGCCCTAGGACGGAAACTGTTTTTT. It specifies CAGSRALGRKLFF.

This rearrangement joins TRBV4-1 to TRBJ2-7; possible D gene TRBD1, 5 bases. Deletions cut 1 base from V and 0 bases from J, with 13 bases between. The CDR3 contains 16 residues. The germline gives CDR1 MGHRA, CDR2 YSYEKL. CDR3 bases: TGCGCCAGCAGCCAAGCATATCCAGGGTCCTCCTACGAGCAGTACTTC. Its protein product is CASSQAYPGSSYEQYF.

The chain has TRBV15 and TRBJ2-3, with 10 bases matching TRBD1. CDR1 is LNHNV and CDR2 is YYDKDF in the germline V gene (reference sequence). The CDR3 is 14 amino acids. J gave up 3 bases and V 6 bases, and 3 bases lay outside the gene matches. CDR3 in DNA: TGTGCCACCAGGACAGGGGGCAGTACAGATACGCAGTATTTT. It codes for CATRTGGSTDTQYF.

The chain joins TRBV6-5 to TRBJ2-7; 13 bases line up with TRBD2. Germline lookup yields CDR1 MNHEY and CDR2 SVGAGI. This CDR3 has 15 amino acids. J was trimmed by 7 bases and V by 6 bases; bases with no gene match: 9. In DNA form, the CDR3 reads TGTGCCAGCAGGTTGACTAGCGGGGGGCCGGGGGAGCAGTACTTC. Protein: CASRLTSGGPGEQYF.

This clone came up a few times. The V gene is TRBV2, the J gene TRBJ1-6; D gene ambiguous. Germline CDR1 and CDR2: SNHLY and FYNNEI. This CDR3 spans 13 amino acids. The germline V and J ends were trimmed by 7 bases and 9 bases, with 13 bases remaining between them. The CDR3 region has the DNA TGTGCCAGCATCCGGCAAAACGGTTCACCCCTCCACTTT. This translates into CASIRQNGSPLHF.

The chain carries TRBV6-6 and TRBJ2-5; D possibly corresponds to TRBD2 (7 bases). The V end was cut by 4 bases, the J end by 1 base, with 13 bases between. Germline CDR1 MNHNY, CDR2 SVGAGI (reference sequence). CDR3 length: 15 amino acids. Written as DNA, the CDR3 is TGTGCCAGCAGTTTGCTAGGGGGGGGCCAAGAGACCCAGTACTTC. It is translated as CASSLLGGGQETQYF.